A single T cell receptor beta chain is shown here with its context. Its target antigen remains unknown. Within one base of it there is no much larger clone, and no base qualities were kept. Reading the label with the study, this specimen's treatment or condition is: live attenuated yellow fever vaccine strain. PBMCs were isolated from peripheral blood using a standard Ficoll-Paque protocol. Dynabeads CD4 and CD8 positive selection kits were used to isolate the CD4 and CD8 T-cell fractions. TriZol was used to extract RNA from bulk PBMCs, CD4 and CD8 fractions, and dextramer-positive and dextramer-negative fractions. Per the germline V gene, KGHSH is the CDR1 and LQKENI is the CDR2. The CDR3 covers 15 residues, taking in both the cysteine and the phenylalanine. This entry keeps only the CDR3 DNA: 45 bases, framed from base 1. The germline ends are 14 bases apart after V is trimmed by 5 bases and J by 2 bases.

The data were taken from a study of T cells after yellow fever vaccination (dated by TCRdb to the late 2010s). About the investigation overall: Libraries from fractions with low cell numbers were prepared with the SMART-Seq v4 Ultra Low Input RNA kit. Blood was drawn at multiple timepoints before and after primary and secondary immunization, with bulk PBMC replicates and cell subsets isolated. The cohort comprised two healthy male donors, one aged 18 to 30 and one aged 30 to 40 years. To follow T-cell clones before and after both primary and booster YFV17D yellow fever vaccination, bulk TCR alpha and beta repertoires underwent longitudinal sequencing. Points the paper makes about the study in general: Because the study included only a couple of donors, the extent to which the findings can be generalized is limited. After the booster, most clones that had expanded after primary vaccination were detected again (around 95% of CD4 and more than 85% of CD8), suggesting broad maintenance of memory. The secondary T-cell response was weaker than the primary response but faster, peaking on day 5 instead of day 15. A small share of clonotypes occurred in both CD4 and CD8 compartments, likely arising from convergent recombination. Computational filtering was needed because FACS-sorted repertoires could contain abundant contaminating clonotypes from the bulk population.

Synthesis of TCR cDNA relied on 5'RACE template switching, a step that introduced a universal primer site along with unique molecular identifiers. Priming of cDNA synthesis was performed from both the TCR alpha and TCR beta constant segments. Libraries were amplified in two PCR steps, with sample barcodes and sequencing adapters added in the second step. Sequencing of libraries was performed on Illumina HiSeq 2500 (2x100 bp) or NovaSeq (2x150 bp). Per the source publication's procedure: Demultiplexing of reads and collapsing into UMI consensus sequences were performed with MIGEC, and V(D)J alignment was carried out with MiXCR. Clonotypes responding to the vaccine were identified with edgeR on replicate PBMC samples, with the criteria of FDR below 0.01 and a log2 fold change above 5 up to day 15. CD4 or CD8 identity was assigned to each bulk clonotype according to whether the clonotype was present at higher abundance in the sequenced CD4 repertoire or the sequenced CD8 repertoire. The public sequencing data were trimmed at Q25 with fastp and processed into clonotypes with MiXCR by TCRdb, which kept only in-frame beta chains. Every entry covers one CDR3 protein and lists the most common genes and DNA from its rows. Here the V and J calls rest on TCRdb's processing, not on the authors' analysis. The sample yields 200,000 to 300,000 distinct CDR3 sequences; 13% were counted once. The top ten hold roughly 0.5% of the sample.

The sequenced sample was CD4+ T cells sorted from PBMCs, obtained 45 days after the yellow fever booster vaccination. The receptor was isolated from a young man who received the YFV17D yellow fever vaccine. The rearranged chain carries TRBV18 and TRBJ2-3; the D gene lacks a confident call. The CDR3 in this case is CASSTTRLNTDTQYF. The DNA is as follows: TGTGCCAGCTCAACCACACGATTAAACACAGATACGCAGTATTTT.